This T cell receptor beta chain was observed in a study of identical twins. Study-wide results and limits: Analyses based on zero insertions could be partly confounded by invariant MAIT and iNKT cells.

TCRdb analysed the 5' RACE reads with MiXCR anew, one entry per CDR3 protein. The sample consists of about 1.7 million distinct CDR3 sequences, around a third of them appearing once. The CDR3 is 19 residues long. V was pared by 0 bases and J by 5 bases, with 19 bases of the junction left unmatched. Germline loops: CDR1 DFQATT, CDR2 SNEGSKA (reference sequence). As to this clonotype: The antigen remains unidentified.

This chain links TRBV20-1 with TRBJ2-1; 7 nucleotides agree with TRBD2. The TCR sequence derives from a newborn girl in good health. What was sequenced was cord blood. Here the CDR3 reads CSARDHLADGPPTHNEQFF. CDR3 bases: TGCAGTGCTAGAGATCACCTAGCGGACGGGCCCCCGACCCACAATGAGCAGTTCTTC.